The 8 T cell receptor beta chains listed next were all sequenced from one sample in a study of T cell responses to AZD1222 COVID-19 vaccine. Here immunoSEQ multiplex PCR was the method, and the copy in TCRdb shows in-frame clones only, minus some. This sample has 150,000 to 200,000 clones; around 94% occur once, and the top ten carry 0.64%. Sample: peripheral blood, taken on day 0 of AZD1222 vaccination. The receptor source for this set is an adult in good health.

The rearrangement joins TRBV10-1 to TRBJ1-3; D perhaps matches TRBD1 (5 bases). The germline gives CDR1 WNHNN, CDR2 SYGVQD (reference sequence). The length of the CDR3 is 13 residues. Trimming pared 7 bases from V and 3 bases from J, leaving 10 bases between. This CDR3 reads CASTQGGGNTIYF. CDR3 bases: TGCGCCAGCACCCAGGGCGGTGGAAACACCATATATTTT.

The rearrangement uses TRBV5-1 and TRBJ1-5; D is undetermined. The germline V gene encodes CDR1 SGHRS and CDR2 YFSETQ. The CDR3 extends over 16 amino acids. V lost 0 bases, J lost 3 bases, and 13 bases lay in between. CDR3 in DNA: TGCGCCAGCAGCTTGGCGCCGGCCACAGACAATCAGCCCCAGCATTTT. It yields the protein CASSLAPATDNQPQHF.

The gene calls are TRBV24-1 and TRBJ2-1, with D hard to call. Germline CDR1 KGHDR, CDR2 SFDVKD. The CDR3 runs to 11 residues. V dropped 3 bases and J dropped 9 bases, with 5 bases sitting between them. In DNA form, the CDR3 reads TGTGCCACCAGTGATGGGGTTGAGCAGTTCTTC. It encodes CATSDGVEQFF.

The chain is built from TRBV3-1 (or the pseudogene TRBV3-2) and TRBJ1-4, with D possibly matching TRBD1 (5 bases). V was shortened by 1 base and J by 3 bases, with 9 bases between the two germline ends. Germline V gene sequence: CDR1 LGHDT, CDR2 YNNKEL (reference sequence). The CDR3 spans 15 residues. CDR3 DNA: TGTGCCAGCAGCCAAGGCGGGACGGCTAATGAAAAACTGTTTTTT. Residues: CASSQGGTANEKLFF.

This chain's CDR3 is CASGASTGGEGYTF. For the CDR3, the DNA is TGTGCTAGTGGTGCATCCACAGGGGGCGAGGGCTACACCTTC. J is TRBJ1-2 and V is TRBV12-5; 9 positions agree with TRBD1. The V gene's germline CDR1 is LGHNT and CDR2 FRNRAP. The V gene end was trimmed by 5 bases and the J gene end by 8 bases; junction bases not matched to a gene: 9. CDR3 length equals 14 residues.

This chain's CDR3 is CASSWTGSHEQYF. The CDR3 nucleotides read TGTGCCAGCAGCTGGACAGGGAGCCACGAGCAGTACTTC. The V and J genes are TRBV7-9 and TRBJ2-7; 8 bases agree with TRBD1. CDR1 and CDR2 (germline): SEHNR, FQNEAQ (reference sequence). This CDR3 contains 13 residues. The J segment lost 5 bases and the V segment lost 4 bases, leaving 4 bases of the junction unmatched. Looking up the rest from reference TRBV7-9 and TRBJ2-7 gives the full variable domain: DTGVSQNPRHKITKRGQNVTFRCDPISEHNRLYWYRQTLGQGPEFLTYFQNEAQLEKSRLLSDRFSAERPKGSFSTLEIQRTEQGDSAMYLCASSWTGSHEQYFGPGTRLTVT.

The V call is TRBV30, the J call TRBJ2-5; D is perhaps TRBD1 (5 bases). The CDR3 totals 14 residues. Trimming took off 3 bases at V and 1 base at J, with 12 bases between the two ends. CDR1 and CDR2 (germline): GTSNPN, SVGIG (reference sequence). CDR3 in amino acids: CAWSTYRPQETQYF. Here the CDR3 DNA reads TGTGCCTGGAGCACTTACAGGCCCCAAGAGACCCAGTACTTC.

Comments on this clone: The identical CDR3 is also encoded by other nucleotide sequences in the sample. This sequence joins TRBV27 and TRBJ1-1; D is perhaps TRBD1 (5 bases). Looked up from germline, CDR1 is MNHEY and CDR2 is SMNVEV (reference sequence). This CDR3 region has 14 residues. V was trimmed by 7 bases and J by 2 bases, leaving 14 bases between them. CDR3 in amino acids: CASTLRGGNTEAFF. DNA of the CDR3: TGTGCCAGCACCCTTCGGGGGGGTAACACTGAAGCTTTCTTT.